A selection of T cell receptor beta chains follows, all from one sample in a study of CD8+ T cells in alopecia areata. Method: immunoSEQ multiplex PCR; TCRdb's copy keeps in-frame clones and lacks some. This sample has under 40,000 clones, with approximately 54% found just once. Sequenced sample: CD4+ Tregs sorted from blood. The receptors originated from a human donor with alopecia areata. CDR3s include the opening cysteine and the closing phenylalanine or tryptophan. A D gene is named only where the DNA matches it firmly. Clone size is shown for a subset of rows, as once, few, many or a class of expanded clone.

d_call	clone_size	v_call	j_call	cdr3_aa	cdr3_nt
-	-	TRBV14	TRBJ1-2	CASSPVGYAGTYGYTF	TGTGCCAGCAGCCCAGTGGGTTATGCAGGGACCTATGGCTACACCTTC
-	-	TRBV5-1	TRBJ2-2	CASSLLVSNTGELFF	TGCGCCAGCAGCTTGCTGGTCTCGAACACCGGGGAGCTGTTTTTT
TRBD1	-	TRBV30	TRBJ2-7	CAWSSAPGQGRGRKNEQYF	TGTGCCTGGAGTTCCGCTCCGGGACAGGGGCGCGGGAGAAAGAACGAGCAGTACTTC
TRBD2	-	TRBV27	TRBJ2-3	CASSQRTSGIWTDTQYF	TGTGCCAGCAGTCAACGGACTAGCGGGATTTGGACAGATACGCAGTATTTT
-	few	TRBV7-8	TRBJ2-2	CASSPWGSQTGELFF	TGTGCCAGCAGCCCGTGGGGCAGCCAGACCGGGGAGCTGTTTTTT
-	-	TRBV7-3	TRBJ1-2	CASSLQGSGGYTF	TGTGCCAGCAGCCTACAGGGTAGTGGTGGCTACACCTTC
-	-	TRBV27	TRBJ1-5	CASSLRGTNQPQHF	TGTGCCAGCAGTCTCCGGGGGACCAATCAGCCCCAGCATTTT
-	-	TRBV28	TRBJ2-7	CASTQGIQAYEQYF	TGTGCCAGCACCCAGGGGATACAGGCCTACGAGCAGTACTTC
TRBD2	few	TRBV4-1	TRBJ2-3	CASSPSGVDTDTQYF	TGCGCCAGCAGTCCTAGCGGGGTTGACACAGATACGCAGTATTTT
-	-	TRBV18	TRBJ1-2	CASSPLAGLGGYTF	TGTGCCAGCTCACCACTAGCGGGACTTGGTGGCTACACCTTC
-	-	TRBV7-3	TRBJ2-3	CASSPTATDTQYF	TGTGCCAGCAGCCCCACAGCCACAGATACGCAGTATTTT
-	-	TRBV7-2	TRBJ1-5	CASSFGGGQPQHF	TGTGCCAGCAGCTTCGGGGGAGGACAGCCCCAGCATTTT
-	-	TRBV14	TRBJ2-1	CASSQELNNEQFF	TGTGCCAGCAGCCAAGAGCTGAACAATGAGCAGTTCTTC
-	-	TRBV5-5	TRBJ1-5	CASSLVAGPGSNQPQHF	TGTGCCAGCAGCTTGGTGGCAGGCCCAGGATCCAATCAGCCCCAGCATTTT
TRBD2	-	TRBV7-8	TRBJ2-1	CASSPRTSGIYNEQFF	TGTGCCAGCAGCCCCCGGACTAGCGGGATCTACAATGAGCAGTTCTTC
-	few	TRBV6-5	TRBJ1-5	CASSYGRGQPQHF	TGTGCCAGCAGTTACGGCCGGGGTCAGCCCCAGCATTTT
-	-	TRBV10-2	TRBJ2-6	CASRDISGANVLTF	TGCGCCAGCAGGGACATCTCTGGGGCCAACGTCCTGACTTTC
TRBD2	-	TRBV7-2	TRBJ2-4	CASSTRLAGDVQYF	TGTGCCAGCAGCACCCGACTAGCGGGAGACGTTCAGTACTTC
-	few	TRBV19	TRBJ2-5	CASSMGVAETQYF	TGTGCCAGTAGTATGGGGGTCGCAGAGACCCAGTACTTC
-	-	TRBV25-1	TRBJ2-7	CASSEYYEQYF	TGTGCCAGCAGTGAATATTACGAGCAGTACTTC
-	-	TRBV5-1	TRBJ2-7	CASSLTGYEQYF	TGCGCCAGCAGCTTGACCGGGTACGAGCAGTACTTC
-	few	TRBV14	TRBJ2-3	CASSPILRDTQYF	TGTGCCAGCAGCCCAATCCTGCGTGATACGCAGTATTTT
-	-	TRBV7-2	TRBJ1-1	CASSLARVGRYTEAFF	TGTGCCAGCAGCTTAGCGCGGGTAGGGCGGTACACTGAAGCTTTCTTT
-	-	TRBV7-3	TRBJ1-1	CASSLMGQQNTEAFF	TGTGCCAGCAGCTTAATGGGACAACAGAACACTGAAGCTTTCTTT
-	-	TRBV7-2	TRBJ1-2	CASSLRGAEYGYTF	TGTGCCAGCAGCTTACGAGGGGCGGAATATGGCTACACCTTC
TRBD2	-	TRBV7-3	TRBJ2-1	CASSLGLAGSEQFF	TGTGCCAGCAGCTTAGGACTAGCGGGAAGTGAGCAGTTCTTC
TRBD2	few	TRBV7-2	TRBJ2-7	CASSSSGGLRTYEQYF	TGTGCCAGCAGCTCTAGCGGGGGCCTTCGAACCTACGAGCAGTACTTC
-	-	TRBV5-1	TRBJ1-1	CASSVDSYTEAFF	TGCGCCAGCAGCGTGGACAGCTACACTGAAGCTTTCTTT
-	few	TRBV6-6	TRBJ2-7	CASSLKVQGVEQYF	TGTGCCAGCAGCCTTAAAGTACAGGGTGTCGAGCAGTACTTC
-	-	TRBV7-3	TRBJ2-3	CASSSPGADTQYF	TGTGCCAGCAGCTCTCCTGGAGCAGATACGCAGTATTTT